The sequence of this TCR beta chain was determined in a study of blood T cells in healthy people across ages. This clonotype came up a few times. The antigen is undetermined. Study-wide points: TCR beta diversity per million T cells fell roughly linearly with age. A strong correlation was found between TCR beta diversity and the percentage of naive T cells.

Sample-barcoded 5' priming and a J-beta primer mix drove a second PCR of 7 to 11 cycles. The authors tagged each cDNA molecule using a template-switch adaptor with 12 random nucleotides. TCRdb re-analysed the 5' RACE reads in MiXCR, keeping a single row per CDR3 protein. The sample lists 550,000 to 750,000 distinct CDR3 sequences; over 20% were seen once. CDR1 MNHEY and CDR2 SMNVEV come from the germline V gene (reference sequence). V shed 1 base and J shed 2 bases, with 5 bases lying between them. The CDR3 spans 13 residues. The sequencing sample was made of blood. J is TRBJ2-5 and V is TRBV27; D uncertain. This sequence originates from a man between 65 and 79 years old in good health. CDR3 sequence: CASSLYPQETQYF. The CDR3 DNA is TGTGCCAGCAGTTTATATCCTCAAGAGACCCAGTACTTC.